Reported below is one T cell receptor (beta chain). This specimen belongs to a study of human CD8 memory T cell subsets. UMI-labeled 5' RACE was used to make TCR beta libraries. TCRdb re-called the 5' RACE reads; every CDR3 protein appears as one record, without DNA. Its listing shows roughly 9,800 distinct CDR3 sequences. The CDR3 totals 13 residues. CDR1 is KGHDR and CDR2 is SFDVKD in the germline V gene. Sequencing was carried out using CD8+ stem-like memory T cells (TSCM and TCM) sorted from PBMCs. The sample's subset: stem-like memory CD8 T cells (TSTEM), CCR7+ PD-1- TIGIT-. This receptor was taken from a human donor in good health. The rearrangement joins TRBV24-1 to TRBJ2-5. CDR3 residues: CATSPDGLGTQYF.